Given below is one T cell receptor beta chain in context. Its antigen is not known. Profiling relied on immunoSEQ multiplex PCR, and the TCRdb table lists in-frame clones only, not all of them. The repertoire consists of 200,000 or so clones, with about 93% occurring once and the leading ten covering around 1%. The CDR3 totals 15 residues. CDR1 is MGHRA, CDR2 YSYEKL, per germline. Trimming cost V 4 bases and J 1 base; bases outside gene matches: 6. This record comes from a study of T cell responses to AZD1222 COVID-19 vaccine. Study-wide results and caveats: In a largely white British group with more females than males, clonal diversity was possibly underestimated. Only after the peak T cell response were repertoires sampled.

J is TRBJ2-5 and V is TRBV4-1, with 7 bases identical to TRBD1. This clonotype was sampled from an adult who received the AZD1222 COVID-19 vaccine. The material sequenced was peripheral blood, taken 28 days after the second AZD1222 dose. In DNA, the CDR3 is TGCGCCAGCAGCCGTGGACAGGAGGCCCAAGAGACCCAGTACTTC. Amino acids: CASSRGQEAQETQYF.